The 27 T cell receptor beta chains given below trace back to one sample, sequenced in a study of blood T cell repertoires in COVID-19. Data came from immunoSEQ multiplex PCR; TCRdb stores just in-frame clones and leaves some out. The repertoire holds about 200,000 clones, about nine tenths seen once, with approximately 2.1% in the top ten. Sequenced material: PBMCs or T cells enriched from blood (not recorded which). The origin of the receptors is a woman aged 25 to 45 who had recovered from COVID-19.

The chain has TRBV30 and TRBJ1-2; TRBD1 agrees at 8 bases. This CDR3 comprises 18 residues. Unmatched junction bases numbered 13, after V lost 1 base and J lost 0 bases. Germline-derived CDR1 and CDR2 are GTSNPN and SVGIG (reference sequence). CDR3 DNA sequence: TGTGCCTGGAGTGAACGAAGACAGGGGAGTCGCGCTAACTATGGCTACACCTTC. Translated, it gives CAWSERRQGSRANYGYTF.

The genes are TRBV7-9 and TRBJ1-6, with 7 bases identical to TRBD1. Trimming cost V 5 bases and J 7 bases; bases outside gene matches: 8. The V gene's germline CDR1 is SEHNR and CDR2 FQNEAQ (reference sequence). The length of the CDR3 is 15 residues. CDR3 sequence reads: CASSVRTGMNSPLHF. CDR3 bases: TGTGCCAGCAGCGTCCGGACAGGAATGAATTCACCCCTCCACTTT.

This rearrangement joins TRBV21-1 to TRBJ1-5; no DNA check was done on the table's D call, TRBD1. TRBV21-1 is described as a pseudogene. The CDR3 spans 14 residues. Written as DNA, the CDR3 is TGTGCCAGCAGGAAAGGGCAGGGGAATCAGCCCCAGCATTTT. It codes for CASRKGQGNQPQHF.

This clone was picked up a small number of times. The chain is built from TRBV5-6 and TRBJ2-1, with 9 bases matching TRBD2. Looked up from germline, CDR1 is SGHDT and CDR2 is YYEEEE. The CDR3 sequence is 16 residues long. The trim removed 0 bases at V and 4 bases at J, leaving 5 bases unmatched. As DNA, the CDR3 is TGTGCCAGCAGCTTGGCCTCGACTAGCGGATACAATGAGCAGTTCTTC. It yields the protein CASSLASTSGYNEQFF.

This chain connects TRBV6-1 to TRBJ1-3, with unresolved D. This CDR3 has 17 amino acids. V was pared by 2 bases and J by 0 bases, with 14 bases between. CDR1 and CDR2 from the germline V gene are MNHNS and SASEGT. The CDR3 here is CASSENVRLNSGNTIYF. The CDR3 DNA follows: TGTGCCAGCAGTGAAAACGTCCGCCTAAACTCTGGAAACACCATATATTTT.

The chain joins TRBV11-1 to TRBJ1-1, with D possibly TRBD1 on 6 matching bases. V lost 5 bases, J lost 0 bases, and 13 bases lay in between. The germline V gene encodes CDR1 SGHAT and CDR2 FQDESV (reference sequence). The CDR3 runs 15 residues. CDR3 nucleotides: TGTGCCAGCAGCCCCCCGGACAGCATGAACACTGAAGCTTTCTTT. It is translated as CASSPPDSMNTEAFF. The whole variable domain, filled in from reference TRBV11-1 and TRBJ1-1, reads EAEVAQSPRYKITEKSQAVAFWCDPISGHATLYWYRQILGQGPELLVQFQDESVVDDSQLPKDRFSAERLKGVDSTLKIQPAELGDSAMYLCASSPPDSMNTEAFFGQGTRLTVV.

The genes are TRBV19 and TRBJ2-1; 11 nucleotides match TRBD2. The CDR3 runs to 15 residues. Trimming took 0 bases from V and 10 from J; bases not matched to a gene: 5. Per the germline V gene, CDR1 is LNHDA and CDR2 is SQIVND (reference sequence). The CDR3 sequence: CASSIDTRLAGEQFF. The CDR3 DNA is TGTGCCAGTAGTATAGACACACGACTAGCGGGGGAGCAGTTCTTC.

The chain has TRBV3-1 (or the pseudogene TRBV3-2) and TRBJ1-6; D gene unclear. Germline V gives CDR1 LGHDT, CDR2 YNNKEL (reference sequence). The V and J ends lost 4 bases and 9 bases respectively, with 7 bases between them. The CDR3 has 12 amino acids. CDR3 region: CASSPNGSPLHF. The DNA for the CDR3 is TGTGCCAGCAGCCCGAACGGTTCACCCCTCCACTTT.

This chain joins TRBV4-2 and TRBJ1-2; D gene ambiguous. CDR1 and CDR2 from the germline V gene are LGHNA and YNFKEQ. The ends were cut back, 1 base at V and 3 bases at J, with 9 bases in the middle. This CDR3 has 14 amino acids. CDR3: CASSQVRLDYGYTF. The CDR3 nucleotides are TGTGCCAGCAGCCAAGTGCGACTGGACTATGGCTACACCTTC.

The rearrangement links TRBV7-2 to TRBJ2-5; TRBD2 agrees at 12 bases. CDR1 is SGHTA and CDR2 is FQGNSA in the germline V gene. CDR3 length: 15 amino acids. V trimming: 5 bases; J trimming: 2 bases; junction bases outside the gene matches: 3. Here the CDR3 DNA reads TGTGCCAGCAGCCCGACTAGCGGGAGTCAAGAGACCCAGTACTTC. Translated, it gives CASSPTSGSQETQYF.

This chain uses TRBV6-5 with TRBJ1-5; D might be TRBD1 (6 bases). CDR3 length: 14 residues. Germline V gene data show CDR1 as MNHEY and CDR2 as SVGAGI. With 7 bases removed from V and 0 bases from J, the gap between germline ends came to 10 bases. The CDR3 DNA reads as TGTGCCAGCATCCAGGGGTATAGCAATCAGCCCCAGCATTTT. Translated: CASIQGYSNQPQHF.

The CDR3: CASSQDRTGENGYTF. CDR3 coding DNA: TGCGCCAGCAGCCAAGATCGGACAGGGGAGAATGGCTACACCTTC. The V gene is TRBV4-3, the J gene TRBJ1-2; 9 bases line up with TRBD1. Germline V gene lookup returns CDR1 LGHNA and CDR2 YSLEER. The CDR3 contains 15 residues. V lost 0 bases to trimming and J lost 6 bases; unmatched junction nucleotides: 5.

The chain employs TRBV7-2 and TRBJ2-3; 9 nucleotides align to TRBD2. The germline V gene has CDR1 SGHTA and CDR2 FQGNSA. With V trimmed by 7 bases and J by 0 bases, 2 bases remained unmatched. The CDR3 sequence is 14 residues long. The DNA of the CDR3 is TGTGCCAGCATCAGCGGGAGGAGCACAGATACGCAGTATTTT. It codes for CASISGRSTDTQYF.

The chain recombines TRBV4-1 with TRBJ2-5; D is possibly TRBD2 (5 bases). V lost 3 bases, J lost 5 bases, and 25 bases lay in between. This CDR3 has 18 amino acids. Germline CDR1 reads MGHRA; CDR2 reads YSYEKL. DNA for the CDR3: TGCGCCAGCAGCCAGACCATCTCTACCGGATCTAGAGGGGAGACCCAGTACTTC. Translation gives CASSQTISTGSRGETQYF.

The chain recombines TRBV3-1 (or the pseudogene TRBV3-2) with TRBJ2-1, with 7 bases lining up with TRBD2. Trimming at V came to 4 bases and at J to 7 bases, leaving 1 base not matched to a gene. Germline V gene sequence: CDR1 LGHDT, CDR2 YNNKEL (reference sequence). This CDR3 is 12 amino acids long. CDR3 region: CASSRAGNEQFF. Here the CDR3 DNA reads TGTGCCAGCAGCCGAGCGGGGAATGAGCAGTTCTTC.

The J gene is TRBJ2-7, the V gene TRBV27, with no clear D. This CDR3 has 11 amino acids. Between the trimmed V and J ends, which lost 6 bases and 0 bases, there was a span of 3 bases. The V gene's germline CDR1 is MNHEY and CDR2 SMNVEV (reference sequence). This CDR3 is CASSFSYEQYF. The CDR3 nucleotides are TGTGCCAGCAGCTTCTCCTACGAGCAGTACTTC.

This chain connects TRBV9 to TRBJ1-1; D not certain. From germline, CDR1 is SGDLS and CDR2 YYNGEE. Trimming took off 4 bases at V and 8 bases at J, with 18 bases between the two ends. The CDR3 runs 14 residues. CDR3 DNA sequence: TGTGCCAGCAGCCCAACCCTAACCGAATCCGAAGCTTTCTTT. This gives the protein CASSPTLTESEAFF.

This sequence joins TRBV7-3 and TRBJ1-1, with D possibly matching TRBD1 (6 bases). The ends were cut back, 3 bases at V and 4 bases at J, with 15 bases in the middle. Germline CDR1 reads SGHTA; CDR2 reads FQGTGA. The CDR3 sequence is 15 residues long. CDR3 bases: TGTGCCAGCAGCTTGACAGGCTCCAGGGCCACTGAAGCTTTCTTT. Protein sequence: CASSLTGSRATEAFF.

The rearrangement links TRBV24-1 to TRBJ2-3; a possible D gene is TRBD2 (6 bases). Trimming stripped 3 bases from V and 5 bases from J, with 20 bases between. Per germline, CDR1 KGHDR and CDR2 SFDVKD. The CDR3 sequence is 17 residues long. CDR3 nucleotide sequence: TGTGCCACCAGTGATGCCGGTATACGGGAGAATATAGATACGCAGTATTTT. It specifies CATSDAGIRENIDTQYF.

The genes are TRBV7-2 and TRBJ2-7; 7 nucleotides match TRBD2. V trimming: 3 bases; J trimming: 2 bases; junction bases outside the gene matches: 4. The CDR3 covers 14 residues. Germline V lookup: CDR1 SGHTA, CDR2 FQGNSA. The CDR3 DNA follows: TGTGCCAGCAGCTTCAGCGGGACCCCCTACGAGCAGTACTTC. It translates to CASSFSGTPYEQYF.

Turning to this clone: The sample carries other DNA sequences with the same CDR3. This chain uses TRBV9 with TRBJ2-7; 7 positions agree with TRBD1. This CDR3 contains 14 residues. Germline trimming cut 4 bases from V and 4 bases from J; bases unmatched to any gene: 8. Germline assignment: CDR1 SGDLS and CDR2 YYNGEE. CDR3 region: CASSSRTGPYEQYF. The CDR3 DNA is TGTGCCAGCAGCTCAAGGACAGGCCCTTACGAGCAGTACTTC.

The V call is TRBV6-2 or TRBV6-3, the J call TRBJ1-6, with 10 bases that match TRBD1. Germline trimming cut 5 bases from V and 8 bases from J; bases unmatched to any gene: 6. This CDR3 has 15 residues. Looked up from germline, CDR1 is MNHEY and CDR2 is SVGEGT. CDR3 in DNA: TGTGCCAGCAGTAATCCGGGACAGGGGTATTCACCCCTCCACTTT. Translation: CASSNPGQGYSPLHF.

This clone occurred a few times. This chain uses TRBV7-2 with TRBJ2-7; D is unresolved. The length of the CDR3 is 15 residues. The germline V gene has CDR1 SGHTA and CDR2 FQGNSA. The V gene lost 3 bases and the J gene lost 1 base, with 13 bases spanning the gap. CDR3 sequence (DNA): TGTGCCAGCAGCTTCCGCTCCCTCGCGTCCTACGAGCAGTACTTC. This sequence encodes CASSFRSLASYEQYF. Complete variable domain (other parts from reference TRBV7-2 and TRBJ2-7): GAGVSQSPSNKVTEKGKDVELRCDPISGHTALYWYRQSLGQGLEFLIYFQGNSAPDKSGLPSDRFSAERTGGSVSTLTIQRTQQEDSAVYLCASSFRSLASYEQYFGPGTRLTVT.

This chain uses TRBV3-1 (or the pseudogene TRBV3-2) with TRBJ1-3; 9 positions agree with TRBD1. The CDR3 contains 17 residues. V lost 1 base, J lost 3 bases, and 7 bases stayed unmatched. Per the germline V gene, CDR1 is LGHDT and CDR2 is YNNKEL (reference sequence). In DNA form, the CDR3 reads TGTGCCAGCAGCCAAGCCGGCACAGGGGGCGGTGGAAACACCATATATTTT. It encodes CASSQAGTGGGGNTIYF.

The gene calls are TRBV7-2 and TRBJ2-5, with 8 bases lining up with TRBD1. J was trimmed by 2 bases and V by 5 bases; bases with no gene match: 4. CDR3 length: 14 amino acids. Germline V gene sequence: CDR1 SGHTA, CDR2 FQGNSA. In DNA, the CDR3 is TGTGCCAGCAGCACAGGGGGAAGGCAAGAGACCCAGTACTTC. This sequence encodes CASSTGGRQETQYF.

The rearrangement uses TRBV2 and TRBJ2-1; possible D gene TRBD1, 8 bases. Looked up from germline, CDR1 is SNHLY and CDR2 is FYNNEI. CDR3 size: 15 residues. Trimming left V 7 bases short and J 6 bases short, with 19 bases between. The CDR3 reads CASTYRGGEVNEQFF. For the CDR3, the DNA is TGTGCCAGCACCTACAGGGGGGGGGAGGTCAATGAGCAGTTCTTC.

The J gene is TRBJ1-2, the V gene TRBV27; 8 bases match TRBD1. Germline CDR1 reads MNHEY; CDR2 reads SMNVEV (reference sequence). CDR3 length: 14 amino acids. V lost 4 bases, J lost 14 bases, and 15 bases stayed unmatched. The CDR3 DNA is TGTGCCAGCAGTTCGGGACAGGTCCTAATTCCTCATACCTTC. This translates into CASSSGQVLIPHTF.